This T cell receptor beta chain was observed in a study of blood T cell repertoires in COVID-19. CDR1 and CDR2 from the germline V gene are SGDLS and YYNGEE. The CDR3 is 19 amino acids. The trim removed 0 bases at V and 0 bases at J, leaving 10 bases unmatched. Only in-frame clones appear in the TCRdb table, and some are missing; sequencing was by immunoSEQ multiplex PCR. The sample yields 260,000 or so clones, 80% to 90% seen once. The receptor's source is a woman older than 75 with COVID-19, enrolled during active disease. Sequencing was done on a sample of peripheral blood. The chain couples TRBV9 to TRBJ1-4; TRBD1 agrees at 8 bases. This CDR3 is CASSVGLRGQGSTNEKLFF. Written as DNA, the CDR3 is TGTGCCAGCAGCGTAGGGCTCCGAGGACAGGGATCAACTAATGAAAAACTGTTTTTT. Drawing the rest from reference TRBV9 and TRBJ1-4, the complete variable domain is DSGVTQTPKHLITATGQRVTLRCSPRSGDLSVYWYQQSLDQGLQFLIQYYNGEERAKGNILERFSAQQFPDLHSELNLSSLELGDSALYFCASSVGLRGQGSTNEKLFFGSGTQLSVL.